This T cell receptor beta chain is drawn from a study of shared clonotypes between healthy human individuals. This CDR3 is 12 amino acids long. Looked up from germline, CDR1 is MDHEN and CDR2 is SYDVKM. TCRdb's table, derived via immunoSEQ multiplex PCR, lists solely in-frame clones and lacks some. The data hold hundreds of thousands of clones, with 90% to 95% observed a single time. It was CD45RO-negative cells, positively selected for CCR7, that made up naive CD8 cells, with terminally differentiated effector memory CD45RA+ cells excluded. The chain is built from TRBV28 and TRBJ2-5; D ambiguous. The DNA matches TRBJ2-7 better at its end, which makes the J call doubtful. Sequenced material: naive CD8+ T cells sorted from blood. This TCR came from a woman aged 25 to 39 in good health. The CDR3 region is CASSDSWREQYF. The CDR3 bases are TGTGCCAGCAGTGACTCTTGGCGCGAGCAGTACTTC.